Presented here are 6 T cell receptor beta chains from one specimen sequenced in a study of monozygotic twins with inflammatory bowel disease. Following a re-call of the 5' RACE reads, TCRdb has one entry per CDR3 protein and lacks DNA. Its table records about 41,000 distinct CDR3 sequences. Sequencing input: blood. Source of these receptors: a human donor with ulcerative colitis or Crohn's disease, or a healthy co-twin of an affected twin (not recorded which).

The chain is built from TRBV19 and TRBJ1-2. Germline V gene lookup returns CDR1 LNHDA and CDR2 SQIVND (reference sequence). The CDR3 spans 15 residues. CDR3 residues: CASRGSKMKGNGYTF.

V is TRBV30 and J is TRBJ2-7. The CDR3 extends over 11 amino acids. Germline values: CDR1 GTSNPN, CDR2 SVGIG (reference sequence). The CDR3 sequence: CAWSVVYEQYF.

The V call is TRBV6-1, the J call TRBJ2-1; the D gene TCRdb calls, TRBD2, cannot be checked with no DNA. Germline loops: CDR1 MNHNS, CDR2 SASEGT. The CDR3 runs 15 residues. The CDR3 is CATKGAGGLGNEQFF.

This rearrangement joins TRBV28 to TRBJ1-2; the TRBD1 assignment by TCRdb is unverifiable without DNA. CDR3 length: 14 residues. CDR1 and CDR2 from the germline V gene are MDHEN and SYDVKM. This CDR3 is CASSLGQGNYGYTF.

The CDR3 protein is CASSLLGDSQETQYF. The rearrangement uses TRBV5-1 and TRBJ2-5; TCRdb designates TRBD1, a call that cannot be tested without DNA. CDR1 and CDR2 from the germline V gene are SGHRS and YFSETQ. The CDR3 extends over 15 amino acids.

The chain combines TRBV11-2 with TRBJ2-3; TCRdb picks TRBD1, but there is no DNA to check that call. CDR3 length: 17 residues. CDR1 and CDR2 (germline): SGHAT, FQNNGV. CDR3: CASSRTLLQGGTDTQYF. The full variable domain, with the rest looked up from reference TRBV11-2 and TRBJ2-3, is EAGVAQSPRYKIIEKRQSVAFWCNPISGHATLYWYQQILGQGPKLLIQFQNNGVVDDSQLPKDRFSAERLKGVDSTLKIQPAKLEDSAVYLCASSRTLLQGGTDTQYFGPGTRLTVL.